The clone carrying this TCR beta chain was detected a few times. Its antigen is unknown. This sample is drawn from a study of T cell responses to AZD1222 COVID-19 vaccine. Overall study results and limits: CD4 TCRs associated with vaccination spanned spike, dominating at 160-218 and 743-854. Increases in Spike-specific TCR breadth and depth were seen after two AZD1222 doses. Donors skewed white British and female; clonal diversity was possibly underestimated.

This CDR3 has 15 amino acids. Germline assignment: CDR1 MNHNY and CDR2 SVGAGI (reference sequence). V dropped 6 bases and J dropped 1; count of bases not matched to a gene: 4. Data came from immunoSEQ multiplex PCR; TCRdb stores just in-frame clones and leaves some out. The table has some 200,000 clones, approximately 90% seen once; the top ten hold 5% to 7%. The receptor was derived from an adult in good health. The J gene is TRBJ2-3, the V gene TRBV6-6; 10 nucleotides agree with TRBD2. Sequenced here: peripheral blood, sampled on day 0 of AZD1222 vaccination. The CDR3 sequence is CASRTGTSGTDTQYF. CDR3 bases: TGTGCCAGCAGGACCGGGACTAGCGGCACAGATACGCAGTATTTT.